These 8 T cell receptor beta chains came from one sample sequenced in a study of spatial heterogeneity in lung cancer. TCRdb ran MiXCR on the 5' RACE reads and lists one entry per CDR3 protein. The sample has roughly 46,000 distinct CDR3 sequences; roughly 12% are singletons. The time point here: sample taken at primary tumor resection. The sequenced material consisted of unsorted whole RNA from tumor, nontumor lung or frozen PBMC. This material consisted of PBMCs, taken at surgery. The source of these receptors is a female donor with early-stage non-small cell lung cancer.

This chain connects TRBV18 to TRBJ1-5; D gene uncertain. Germline V CDR1 and CDR2: KGHSH, LQKENI. This CDR3 has 13 amino acids. Trimming cost V 3 bases and J 5 bases, with 8 bases left between them. CDR3 sequence reads: CASSPWSDQPQHF. The CDR3 coding sequence is TGTGCCAGCTCACCGTGGTCTGATCAGCCCCAGCATTTT.

V and J are TRBV20-1 and TRBJ2-3, with D perhaps matching TRBD1 (7 bases). V was clipped by 4 bases and J by 3 bases, with 26 bases between them. The CDR3 spans 18 residues. Germline CDR1 reads DFQATT; CDR2 reads SNEGSKA (reference sequence). CDR3: CSAKDDGRRGLRTDTQYF. In DNA, the CDR3 is TGCAGTGCTAAAGATGACGGGCGGAGGGGGCTGAGGACAGATACGCAGTATTTT.

This clonotype was detected only a few times. V is TRBV5-6 and J is TRBJ1-5; D remains unclear. Looked up from germline, CDR1 is SGHDT and CDR2 is YYEEEE. CDR3 length: 13 amino acids. The V end lost 2 bases, the J end lost 4 bases, and 7 bases lay between the germline ends. This CDR3 reads CASSLWANQPQHF. The CDR3 DNA is TGTGCCAGCAGCTTATGGGCAAATCAGCCCCAGCATTTT.

The V gene is TRBV20-1, the J gene TRBJ1-5; D gene ambiguous. V shed 0 bases and J shed 4 bases, with 4 bases lying between them. Germline CDR1 reads DFQATT; CDR2 reads SNEGSKA (reference sequence). The length of the CDR3 is 12 residues. DNA for the CDR3: TGCAGTGCTAGAGACGGGAATCAGCCCCAGCATTTT. It is translated as CSARDGNQPQHF.

This chain links TRBV7-2 with TRBJ1-3; TRBD1 aligns across 7 bases. Trimming at V came to 5 bases and at J to 0 bases, leaving 4 bases not matched to a gene. The CDR3 sequence is 15 residues long. CDR1 SGHTA and CDR2 FQGNSA come from the germline V gene. This chain's CDR3 is CASSPRGYSGNTIYF. CDR3 sequence (DNA): TGTGCCAGCAGCCCCAGGGGGTACTCTGGAAACACCATATATTTT.

This clonotype was detected only a few times. This chain links TRBV6-5 with TRBJ2-5, with D possibly matching TRBD2 (7 bases). This CDR3 is 15 amino acids long. V lost 3 bases to trimming and J lost 2 bases, with 13 bases between them. Germline V gives CDR1 MNHEY, CDR2 SVGAGI. The CDR3 here is CASSYGGARQETQYF. CDR3 nucleotide sequence: TGTGCCAGCAGTTATGGGGGGGCTAGACAAGAGACCCAGTACTTC.

The chain carries TRBV4-3 and TRBJ2-7; TRBD1 or TRBD2 may be the D gene (5 bases each). The germline V and J ends were trimmed by 0 bases and 1 base, with 10 bases remaining between them. The CDR3 covers 15 residues. Germline assignment: CDR1 LGHNA and CDR2 YSLEER. The CDR3 nucleotides are TGCGCCAGCAGCCAAGATCCGGGACGGTCCTACGAGCAGTACTTC. It specifies CASSQDPGRSYEQYF.

This clonotype was seen more than once but under ten times. The chain recombines TRBV4-3 with TRBJ1-6, with a possible D match to TRBD1 (6 bases). Germline V gene sequence: CDR1 LGHNA, CDR2 YSLEER. V gave up 0 bases and J gave up 4 bases, with 13 bases separating them. The CDR3 runs 17 residues. The CDR3 region has the DNA TGCGCCAGCAGCCAAGATTCTGGGGGACAATATAATTCACCCCTCCACTTT. Its protein is CASSQDSGGQYNSPLHF.